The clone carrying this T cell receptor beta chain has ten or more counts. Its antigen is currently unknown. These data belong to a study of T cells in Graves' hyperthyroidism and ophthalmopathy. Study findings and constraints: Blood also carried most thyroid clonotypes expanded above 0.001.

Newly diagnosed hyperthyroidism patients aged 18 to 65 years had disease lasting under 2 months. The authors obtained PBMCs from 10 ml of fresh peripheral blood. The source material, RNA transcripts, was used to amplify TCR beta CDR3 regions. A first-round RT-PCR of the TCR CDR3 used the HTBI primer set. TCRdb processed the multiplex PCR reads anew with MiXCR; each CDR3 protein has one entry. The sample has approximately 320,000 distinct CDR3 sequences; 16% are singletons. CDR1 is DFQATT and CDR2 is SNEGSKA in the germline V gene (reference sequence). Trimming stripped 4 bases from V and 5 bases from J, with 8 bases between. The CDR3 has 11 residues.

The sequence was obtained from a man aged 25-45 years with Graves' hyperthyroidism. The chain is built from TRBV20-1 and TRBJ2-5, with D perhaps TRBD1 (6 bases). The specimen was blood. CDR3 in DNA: TGCAGTGCTACAGGGGAGGAGACCCAGTACTTC. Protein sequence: CSATGEETQYF.